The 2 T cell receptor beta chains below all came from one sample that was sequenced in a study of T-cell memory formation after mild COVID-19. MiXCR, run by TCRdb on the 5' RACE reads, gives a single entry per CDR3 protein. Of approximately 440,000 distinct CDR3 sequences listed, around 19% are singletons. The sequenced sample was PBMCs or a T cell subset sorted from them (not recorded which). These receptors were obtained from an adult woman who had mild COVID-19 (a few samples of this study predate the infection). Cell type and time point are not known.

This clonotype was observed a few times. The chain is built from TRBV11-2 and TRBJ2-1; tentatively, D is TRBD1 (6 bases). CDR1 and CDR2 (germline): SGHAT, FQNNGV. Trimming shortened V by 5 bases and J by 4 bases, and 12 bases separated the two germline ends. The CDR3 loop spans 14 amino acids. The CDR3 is CASSKIQGYNEQFF. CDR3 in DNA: TGTGCCAGCAGCAAAATACAGGGTTACAATGAGCAGTTCTTC.

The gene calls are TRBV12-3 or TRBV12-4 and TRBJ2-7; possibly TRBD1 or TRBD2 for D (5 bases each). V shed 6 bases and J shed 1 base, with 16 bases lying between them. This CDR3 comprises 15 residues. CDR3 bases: TGTGCCAGCAGAAACGGGGACGGGATTTCCTACGAGCAGTACTTC. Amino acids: CASRNGDGISYEQYF.